A selection of T cell receptor beta chains follows, all from one sample in a study of cytomegalovirus exposure and HLA in healthy donors. Produced via immunoSEQ multiplex PCR; TCRdb's table is partial and in-frame only. The sample comprises a few hundred thousand clones, 85% to 90% of which are singletons, and about 0.9% rests with the top ten. The sequenced sample consisted of PBMCs. The receptors were gathered from a woman aged 18-35 years in good health and CMV-seronegative. Both conserved end residues are part of each CDR3. The order of the fields is D gene, CDR3 length, clone size, V gene, J gene, CDR3 protein, CDR3 DNA. A D gene is named only where the DNA matches it firmly. Size values are once, few and many counts, or a class for expanded clones, and some rows have none.

D: -; length: 17; size: -; V: TRBV7-8; J: TRBJ2-7; CDR3: CASSLVGLADTSYEQYF; DNA: TGTGCCAGCAGCTTGGTGGGTCTGGCGGATACTTCCTACGAGCAGTACTTC
D: TRBD2; length: 13; size: -; V: TRBV6-6; J: TRBJ2-7; CDR3: CASSSGIPGEQYF; DNA: TGTGCCAGCAGTAGCGGGATCCCGGGAGAGCAGTACTTC
D: TRBD1; length: 14; size: once; V: TRBV27; J: TRBJ1-5; CDR3: CASRTGLGNQPQHF; DNA: TGTGCCAGCCGGACAGGGTTGGGAAATCAGCCCCAGCATTTT
D: -; length: 14; size: -; V: TRBV7-9; J: TRBJ2-5; CDR3: CASSLGGQRETQYF; DNA: TGTGCCAGCAGCTTAGGGGGGCAGCGGGAGACCCAGTACTTC
D: -; length: 11; size: -; V: TRBV9; J: TRBJ2-1; CDR3: CASSRRNEQFF; DNA: TGTGCCAGCAGCCGGAGGAATGAGCAGTTCTTC
D: TRBD2; length: 15; size: -; V: TRBV5-6; J: TRBJ2-3; CDR3: CASSSTSGSADTQYF; DNA: TGTGCCAGCAGCTCGACTAGCGGGAGTGCAGATACGCAGTATTTT
D: TRBD1; length: 17; size: -; V: TRBV4-3; J: TRBJ2-7; CDR3: CASSQEVLTGQGYEQYF; DNA: TGCGCCAGCAGCCAAGAAGTCTTAACGGGACAGGGGTACGAGCAGTACTTC
D: -; length: 17; size: -; V: TRBV28; J: TRBJ1-2; CDR3: CASSFSTADSPTYGYTF; DNA: TGTGCCAGCAGTTTTTCCACAGCCGATTCTCCTACCTATGGCTACACCTTC
D: TRBD2; length: 15; size: -; V: TRBV5-6; J: TRBJ2-1; CDR3: CASSLSSGAPNEQFF; DNA: TGTGCCAGCAGCTTGTCCAGCGGGGCCCCTAATGAGCAGTTCTTC
D: TRBD1; length: 15; size: -; V: TRBV6-6; J: TRBJ1-4; CDR3: CASSSPDRGNEKLFF; DNA: TGTGCCAGCAGTTCGCCGGACAGGGGGAATGAAAAACTGTTTTTT
D: TRBD2; length: 20; size: -; V: TRBV30; J: TRBJ2-1; CDR3: CAWSVKRRGLAGGAANEQFF; DNA: TGTGCCTGGAGTGTCAAACGGAGGGGACTAGCGGGAGGAGCGGCCAATGAGCAGTTCTTC
D: TRBD1; length: 15; size: -; V: TRBV28; J: TRBJ1-2; CDR3: CASRGSGQKTYGYTF; DNA: TGTGCCAGCAGGGGATCGGGACAGAAGACCTATGGCTACACCTTC
D: TRBD2; length: 14; size: -; V: TRBV28; J: TRBJ2-7; CDR3: CASDAAGSTYEQYF; DNA: TGTGCCAGCGACGCAGCGGGGTCCACCTACGAGCAGTACTTC
D: TRBD2; length: 17; size: -; V: TRBV5-1; J: TRBJ2-3; CDR3: CASRPTTSGQLTDTQYF; DNA: TGCGCCAGCAGACCTACCACTAGCGGGCAACTCACAGATACGCAGTATTTT
D: -; length: 15; size: -; V: TRBV2; J: TRBJ2-5; CDR3: CATPTRVGGEETQYF; DNA: TGTGCCACCCCCACCCGCGTTGGAGGGGAGGAGACCCAGTACTTC
D: -; length: 14; size: -; V: TRBV25-1; J: TRBJ2-7; CDR3: CASMGTGMGYEQYF; DNA: TGTGCCAGCATGGGCACCGGGATGGGCTACGAGCAGTACTTC
D: TRBD1; length: 17; size: -; V: TRBV9; J: TRBJ1-1; CDR3: CASSVDYEDRVNTEAFF; DNA: TGTGCCAGCAGCGTAGATTACGAGGACAGGGTGAACACTGAAGCTTTCTTT
D: -; length: 14; size: once; V: TRBV27; J: TRBJ1-4; CDR3: CASSSGGAREKLFF; DNA: TGTGCCAGCTCGTCGGGGGGGGCGAGGGAAAAACTGTTTTTT
D: -; length: 17; size: -; V: TRBV7-8; J: TRBJ1-5; CDR3: CASSLAQGGGGNQPQHF; DNA: TGTGCCAGCAGCTTAGCGCAGGGTGGCGGTGGCAATCAGCCCCAGCATTTT
D: TRBD1; length: 16; size: -; V: TRBV28; J: TRBJ2-5; CDR3: CASSFRQGLPQETQYF; DNA: TGTGCCAGCAGTTTCCGACAGGGTCTACCACAAGAGACCCAGTACTTC
D: TRBD2; length: 16; size: -; V: TRBV5-1; J: TRBJ2-7; CDR3: CASSLAVAGGAYEQYF; DNA: TGCGCCAGCAGCTTGGCCGTAGCGGGAGGCGCCTACGAGCAGTACTTC
D: -; length: 12; size: -; V: TRBV29-1; J: TRBJ1-4; CDR3: CSARSRDEKLFF; DNA: TGCAGCGCCCGGAGCAGGGATGAAAAACTGTTTTTT
D: -; length: 16; size: -; V: TRBV5-1; J: TRBJ1-1; CDR3: CASSRGRATGDTEAFF; DNA: TGCGCCAGCAGCCGGGGCAGGGCCACGGGGGACACTGAAGCTTTCTTT
D: -; length: 14; size: -; V: TRBV29-1; J: TRBJ2-3; CDR3: CSVDPLGASDTQYF; DNA: TGCAGCGTTGATCCCCTCGGAGCGTCAGATACGCAGTATTTT
D: TRBD2; length: 15; size: -; V: TRBV30; J: TRBJ2-2; CDR3: CAWEILAGDTGELFF; DNA: TGTGCCTGGGAAATCCTAGCGGGAGACACCGGGGAGCTGTTTTTT
D: TRBD1; length: 17; size: -; V: TRBV4-1; J: TRBJ1-1; CDR3: CASSQHRQGLRGTEAFF; DNA: TGCGCCAGCAGCCAACATAGACAGGGATTGAGGGGAACTGAAGCTTTCTTT
D: -; length: 16; size: once; V: TRBV15; J: TRBJ1-3; CDR3: CATSRQREVSGNTIYF; DNA: TGTGCCACCAGCAGACAGAGGGAAGTCTCTGGAAACACCATATATTTT
D: TRBD1; length: 13; size: -; V: TRBV15; J: TRBJ2-7; CDR3: CATRGTGGYEQYF; DNA: TGTGCCACCAGAGGGACAGGAGGGTACGAGCAGTACTTC
D: -; length: 16; size: -; V: TRBV28; J: TRBJ1-2; CDR3: CASTGAAGNLNYGYTF; DNA: TGTGCCAGCACAGGGGCCGCCGGTAACCTGAACTATGGCTACACCTTC
D: TRBD1; length: 15; size: -; V: TRBV7-2; J: TRBJ2-6; CDR3: CASSHTGAGANVLTF; DNA: TGTGCCAGCAGCCATACAGGGGCTGGGGCCAACGTCCTGACTTTC
D: -; length: 13; size: once; V: TRBV5-4; J: TRBJ2-7; CDR3: CASSISGLYEQYF; DNA: TGTGCCAGCAGCATTTCCGGACTATACGAGCAGTACTTC
D: TRBD1; length: 13; size: -; V: TRBV30; J: TRBJ2-7; CDR3: CAWDIGTGYEQYF; DNA: TGTGCCTGGGACATTGGGACAGGCTACGAGCAGTACTTC
D: -; length: 14; size: -; V: TRBV18; J: TRBJ2-2; CDR3: CASSPTGNTGELFF; DNA: TGTGCCAGCTCCCCGACAGGGAACACCGGGGAGCTGTTTTTT
D: -; length: 13; size: -; V: TRBV6-5; J: TRBJ2-7; CDR3: CASSYERSYEQYF; DNA: TGTGCCAGCAGTTACGAACGGTCCTACGAGCAGTACTTC
D: TRBD1; length: 15; size: -; V: TRBV29-1; J: TRBJ1-1; CDR3: CSVGTALSMNTEAFF; DNA: TGCAGCGTGGGGACAGCCCTCTCGATGAACACTGAAGCTTTCTTT
D: TRBD2; length: 17; size: -; V: TRBV7-2; J: TRBJ2-1; CDR3: CASSLVGAGGLLGEQFF; DNA: TGTGCCAGCAGCTTAGTCGGAGCGGGAGGGCTACTTGGTGAGCAGTTCTTC
D: -; length: 11; size: few; V: TRBV28; J: TRBJ1-2; CDR3: CASRTGYGYTF; DNA: TGTGCCAGCAGAACGGGATATGGCTACACCTTC